The rows below give T cell receptor beta chains drawn from one sample of a study of shared clonotypes between healthy human individuals. The data were produced by immunoSEQ multiplex PCR, yet TCRdb's version contains in-frame clones alone and is incomplete. Of 100,000 to 120,000 clones in the sample, approximately 70% were seen once. Sequenced material: memory CD8+ T cells sorted from blood. Every receptor here comes from a woman aged 30 to 39 in good health. Both conserved end residues are part of each CDR3. The D gene is left open where the match is weak. Clone size is stated in some rows and not others, as once, few, many or a class when expanded.

TRBV7-9	TRBD2	TRBJ2-7	NA	CASSRPGRSGRGTYEQYF	TGTGCCAGCAGCCGACCCGGGAGGAGCGGGAGGGGAACCTACGAGCAGTACTTC
TRBV6-6	NA	TRBJ1-4	medium-sized	CASRSEGMDEKLFF	TGTGCCAGCAGGTCGGAGGGGATGGATGAAAAACTGTTTTTT
TRBV28	TRBD2	TRBJ2-5	NA	CASSSPWLAGEETQYF	TGTGCCAGCAGTTCCCCCTGGTTAGCGGGAGAAGAGACCCAGTACTTC
TRBV6-6	NA	TRBJ2-3	few	CASSSSATTDTQYF	TGTGCCAGCAGTTCCTCAGCCACCACAGATACGCAGTATTTT
TRBV4-1	TRBD2	TRBJ2-2	NA	CASSQRGFSGSLNTGELFF	TGCGCCAGCAGCCAGAGGGGATTTAGCGGGAGTTTAAACACCGGGGAGCTGTTTTTT
TRBV6-4	NA	TRBJ1-2	many	CASSDGRENYGYTF	TGTGCCAGCAGTGACGGCAGGGAAAACTATGGCTACACCTTC
TRBV7-6	NA	TRBJ2-2	many	CASSLESGELFF	TGTGCCAGCAGCTTAGAGTCCGGGGAGCTGTTTTTT
TRBV5-1	NA	TRBJ1-4	NA	CASSLDAPGATNEKLFF	TGCGCCAGCAGCTTAGACGCGCCGGGGGCGACTAATGAAAAACTGTTTTTT
TRBV9	TRBD2	TRBJ2-3	NA	CASSKSGKLDTQYF	TGTGCCAGCAGCAAAAGCGGGAAGCTGGATACGCAGTATTTT
TRBV9	NA	TRBJ2-2	NA	CASSVGTGSVAGELFF	TGTGCCAGCAGCGTAGGTACAGGGTCAGTAGCCGGGGAGCTGTTTTTT
TRBV4-1	TRBD2	TRBJ2-1	few	CASSQDSRTSGGNEQFF	TGCGCCAGCAGCCAAGATTCTCGGACTAGCGGAGGCAATGAGCAGTTCTTC
TRBV15	TRBD2	TRBJ2-1	NA	CATSFRLAGGRNEQFF	TGTGCCACCAGCTTCCGACTAGCGGGAGGCCGGAATGAGCAGTTCTTC
TRBV7-9	TRBD2	TRBJ2-7	NA	CASSVTGTSQFVEQYF	TGTGCCAGCAGCGTGACCGGGACTAGCCAATTCGTGGAGCAGTACTTC
TRBV11-1	NA	TRBJ2-1	NA	CASSLEGPSYNEQFF	TGTGCCAGCAGCTTAGAGGGACCCTCCTACAATGAGCAGTTCTTC
TRBV5-1	NA	TRBJ1-1	few	CASSLWGEDTEAFF	TGCGCCAGCAGCTTGTGGGGGGAGGACACTGAAGCTTTCTTT
TRBV5-1	TRBD2	TRBJ2-7	NA	CASSPSPGGPMYEQYF	TGCGCCAGCAGCCCCAGCCCGGGAGGGCCTATGTACGAGCAGTACTTC
TRBV25-1	NA	TRBJ2-7	NA	CASRVLGSSGEQYF	TGTGCCAGCAGAGTTTTGGGATCGTCGGGAGAGCAGTACTTC
TRBV6-5	NA	TRBJ1-1	NA	CASSYSQGGAEAFF	TGTGCCAGCAGTTACTCCCAGGGAGGTGCTGAAGCTTTCTTT
TRBV28	NA	TRBJ1-1	NA	CASSLRLNTEAFF	TGTGCCAGCAGTTTACGGCTGAACACTGAAGCTTTCTTT
TRBV7-9	NA	TRBJ2-7	NA	CASSDLPYMGLVSYEQYF	TGTGCCAGCAGCGACCTTCCTTATATGGGGCTGGTTAGTTACGAGCAGTACTTC
TRBV19	NA	TRBJ2-4	NA	CASSLPLSLAKNIQYF	TGTGCCAGTAGTCTCCCTCTTTCTCTAGCCAAAAACATTCAGTACTTC
TRBV5-1	TRBD1	TRBJ2-7	NA	CASSPTGQGAHEQYF	TGCGCCAGCAGCCCTACGGGACAGGGGGCGCACGAGCAGTACTTC
TRBV4-1	NA	TRBJ1-1	NA	CASSHLPHSPEAFF	TGCGCCAGCAGCCATCTGCCCCATTCCCCCGAAGCTTTCTTT
TRBV28	NA	TRBJ1-5	NA	CASRNTRGADNQPQHF	TGTGCCAGCAGGAACACAAGGGGGGCCGACAATCAGCCCCAGCATTTT